The sequence of this T cell receptor (beta chain) was determined in a study of early stage breast cancer tumors. For the study at large: Average read coverage per sample was 7.5 to 10-fold.

General study findings and limits: Blood repertoires resembled normal breast more than tumor.

As to this clone: The antigen is not known.

Deletions cut 4 bases from V and 7 bases from J, with 23 bases between. Germline CDR1 is SGHRS and CDR2 is YFSETQ. The CDR3 contains 16 residues. Assay used: immunoSEQ multiplex PCR; TCRdb lists only in-frame clones, some missing. The table lists 25,000 to 30,000 clones, roughly two thirds of them singletons. The sample taken for sequencing was blood. The rearrangement uses TRBV5-1 and TRBJ2-5; TRBD2 is a possible D gene (6 bases). This TCR derives from a person aged 45 to 60 with breast cancer. CDR3 sequence reads: CASSQDMIAAEGTQYF. CDR3 coding DNA: TGCGCCAGCAGCCAAGATATGATAGCGGCGGAGGGGACCCAGTACTTC.